A single sample is the source of the 23 T cell receptor beta chains below, sequenced in a study of T cell repertoires in cytomegalovirus infection. TCRdb re-derived calls from the reads in MiXCR, one entry per CDR3 protein. The table includes a few hundred thousand distinct CDR3 sequences, less than 20% detected once. The sample comprised PBMCs. The receptors shown here come from a human donor in good health (CMV status not recorded). Some clones in this sample may be carry-over from other donors' samples.

The V and J genes are TRBV4-1 and TRBJ1-2; D may be TRBD1 (6 bases). The CDR3 loop spans 13 amino acids. V dropped 0 bases and J dropped 8 bases, with 10 bases sitting between them. CDR1 and CDR2 (germline): MGHRA, YSYEKL. The CDR3 sequence: CASSQDRGEGYTF. Here the CDR3 DNA reads TGCGCCAGCAGCCAAGACAGGGGAGAAGGCTACACCTTC.

V gene TRBV23-1 combines with J gene TRBJ1-1; 8 bases are a match to TRBD1. TRBV23-1 is classed as an ORF, of uncertain function. V gave up 2 bases and J gave up 5 bases; unmatched junction bases: 4. This CDR3 region has 14 residues. The CDR3 is CASSQPRTGTEAFF. CDR3 sequence (DNA): TGCGCCAGCAGTCAACCCCGGACAGGGACTGAAGCTTTCTTT.

The sample holds many counts of this clonotype. The J gene is TRBJ1-4, the V gene TRBV11-2; D gene uncertain. There are 16 residues in the CDR3. Trimming stripped 5 bases from V and 0 bases from J, with 13 bases between. Germline CDR1 and CDR2: SGHAT and FQNNGV. CDR3 bases: TGTGCCAGCAGCCCCCGCCTCGCTGCAACTAATGAAAAACTGTTTTTT. Translated: CASSPRLAATNEKLFF.

V and J are TRBV27 and TRBJ2-5; no firm D call. The CDR3 is 15 amino acids. CDR1 is MNHEY, CDR2 SMNVEV, per germline (reference sequence). The V and J ends lost 0 bases and 5 bases respectively, with 13 bases between them. The chain's CDR3 is CASSLSRPGPETQYF. In DNA, the CDR3 is TGTGCCAGCAGTTTATCGAGGCCCGGACCGGAGACCCAGTACTTC.

The chain employs TRBV3-1 and TRBJ2-1; weak D call: TRBD1 (5 bases). V was clipped by 4 bases and J by 11 bases, with 12 bases between them. The V gene's germline CDR1 is LGHDT and CDR2 YNNKEL (reference sequence). The CDR3 spans 12 residues. The CDR3 DNA is TGTGCCAGCAGCCCCCGTGACAGCCAGCAGTTCTTC. This translates into CASSPRDSQQFF.

This clonotype was counted many times. The chain has TRBV7-2 and TRBJ2-1; 8 nucleotides agree with TRBD2. CDR3 length: 16 amino acids. V lost 1 base and J lost 3; bases outside the gene matches: 5. Germline CDR1 SGHTA, CDR2 FQGNSA. The chain's CDR3 is CASSLVAGLVYNEQFF. Here the CDR3 DNA reads TGTGCCAGCAGCTTAGTAGCGGGACTGGTCTACAATGAGCAGTTCTTC.

This clonotype was observed a handful of times. CDR3 region: CASSRDQRRTEAFF. The CDR3 DNA is TGTGCCAGCAGCAGGGACCAAAGGCGCACTGAAGCTTTCTTT. The chain recombines TRBV6-1 with TRBJ1-1, with D tentatively TRBD1 (5 bases). The germline gives CDR1 MNHNS, CDR2 SASEGT. V gave up 6 bases and J gave up 4 bases, with 15 bases separating them. The CDR3 is 14 residues long.

This clonotype turned up a few times. The J gene is TRBJ2-4, the V gene TRBV7-6; D may correspond to TRBD1 or TRBD2 (5 bases each). The CDR3 has 17 amino acids. Germline V gene sequence: CDR1 SGHVS, CDR2 FNYEAQ. Between the trimmed V and J ends, which lost 5 bases and 6 bases, there was a span of 23 bases. CDR3 sequence reads: CASSQYSPGARRNIQYF. The DNA of the CDR3 is TGTGCCAGCAGCCAATACTCCCCCGGGGCCAGGCGAAACATTCAGTACTTC.

This clonotype was found a few times. V usage is TRBV28 and J usage is TRBJ2-7; D gene ambiguous. The CDR3 covers 13 residues. Germline V lookup: CDR1 MDHEN, CDR2 SYDVKM. V gave up 10 bases and J gave up 0 bases, with 13 bases separating them. DNA for the CDR3: TGTGCCACCCAGAGGTATGGCTCCTACGAGCAGTACTTC. Translated: CATQRYGSYEQYF.

Only a few counts were recorded for this clonotype. This chain links TRBV6-2 or TRBV6-3 with TRBJ1-1, with 7 bases aligning to TRBD1. Per the germline V gene, CDR1 is MNHEY and CDR2 is SVGEGT. CDR3 size: 16 residues. Trimming removed 2 bases from V and 1 base from J; junction bases left unmatched: 7. DNA of the CDR3: TGTGCCAGCAGTTACACCCACGAGGGGGCGAACACTGAAGCTTTCTTT. Residues: CASSYTHEGANTEAFF.

This clonotype has just a few counts. The gene calls are TRBV7-9 and TRBJ1-6; 7 positions agree with TRBD1. The CDR3 runs 16 residues. The germline CDR1 and CDR2 sequences are SEHNR and FQNEAQ (reference sequence). The ends lost 5 bases at V and 0 bases at J; junction bases unmatched: 4. The DNA of the CDR3 is TGTGCCAGCAGCGAGACAGGGAGCTCCTATAATTCACCCCTCCACTTT. Translated: CASSETGSSYNSPLHF.

Ten or more counts support this clonotype. The chain employs TRBV7-2 and TRBJ2-6; D call uncertain. V lost 5 bases, J lost 0 bases, and 8 bases lay in between. Per germline, CDR1 SGHTA and CDR2 FQGNSA. This CDR3 spans 15 amino acids. The CDR3 loop reads CASSLQSSGANVLTF. In DNA form, the CDR3 reads TGTGCCAGCAGCCTTCAAAGCTCTGGGGCCAACGTCCTGACTTTC.

The V call is TRBV27, the J call TRBJ2-5; the D gene is possibly TRBD1 (7 bases). This CDR3 is 14 amino acids long. Trimming stripped 6 bases from V and 2 bases from J, with 13 bases between. In germline, CDR1 is MNHEY, CDR2 SMNVEV (reference sequence). The CDR3 nucleotides read TGTGCCAGCAGAGCCGCGGGACAGCAAGAGACCCAGTACTTC. Protein product: CASRAAGQQETQYF.

The chain recombines TRBV29-1 with TRBJ1-1; possible D gene TRBD1, 5 bases. CDR1 SQVTM and CDR2 ANQGSEA come from the germline V gene. Trimming cost V 3 bases and J 9 bases, with 17 bases left between them. The CDR3 sequence is 13 residues long. The CDR3 loop reads CSVDEGQLTQAFF. The CDR3 DNA is TGCAGCGTTGACGAAGGACAACTAACGCAAGCTTTCTTT.

This clonotype turned up a few times. The chain couples TRBV7-6 to TRBJ2-3; D is uncertain. The germline V gene has CDR1 SGHVS and CDR2 FNYEAQ. The CDR3 length is 15 residues. Deletions cut 1 base from V and 3 bases from J, with 11 bases between. CDR3 nucleotide sequence: TGTGCCAGCAGCTTAGAGTCCAGGCTAACAGATACGCAGTATTTT. It translates to CASSLESRLTDTQYF.

The chain has TRBV3-1 and TRBJ2-6; no clear D gene. Germline V gives CDR1 LGHDT, CDR2 YNNKEL (reference sequence). This CDR3 has 16 residues. Trimming cost V 2 bases and J 0 bases, with 8 bases left between them. The CDR3 is CASSQRDSSGANVLTF. DNA of the CDR3: TGTGCCAGCAGCCAAAGGGATAGCTCTGGGGCCAACGTCCTGACTTTC.

This clonotype was seen ten or more times. The V gene is TRBV6-2 or TRBV6-3, the J gene TRBJ2-1; 9 nucleotides match TRBD2. This CDR3 has 16 residues. Germline V CDR1 and CDR2: MNHEY, SVGEGT. V gave up 6 bases and J gave up 1 base; unmatched junction bases: 7. CDR3 sequence reads: CASRRGGGLSYNEQFF. The CDR3 DNA reads as TGTGCCAGCAGGCGCGGGGGGGGGCTATCCTACAATGAGCAGTTCTTC.

The chain carries TRBV19 and TRBJ1-2, with TRBD1 matching over 7 bases. V was pared by 3 bases and J by 3 bases, with 10 bases of the junction left unmatched. The CDR3 contains 16 residues. Germline loops: CDR1 LNHDA, CDR2 SQIVND (reference sequence). CDR3 in DNA: TGTGCCAGTAGTATCCCAATTCCCGGGACAGACTATGGCTACACCTTC. As protein: CASSIPIPGTDYGYTF.

This clonotype was recorded a few times. J is TRBJ1-3 and V is TRBV12-3 or TRBV12-4; D is perhaps TRBD1 (5 bases). The CDR3 contains 17 residues. V dropped 6 bases and J dropped 0 bases, with 18 bases sitting between them. The CDR3 DNA reads TGTGCCAGCAGCCCATACCCGGTCGGGGGCTCTGGAAACACCATATATTTT. Translated: CASSPYPVGGSGNTIYF.

The chain couples TRBV12-3 or TRBV12-4 to TRBJ1-5, with D unresolved. The CDR3 runs to 13 residues. The V end was cut by 3 bases, the J end by 5 bases, with 8 bases between. The CDR3 bases are TGTGCCAGCAGTTTGGCACCTCATCAGCCCCAGCATTTT. Its protein is CASSLAPHQPQHF.

This clonotype was detected many times. This chain connects TRBV7-2 to TRBJ2-1; D uncertain. The CDR3 totals 13 residues. V was cut by 5 bases and J by 2 bases, with 7 bases left in between. CDR1 is SGHTA and CDR2 is FQGNSA in the germline V gene. In nucleotides, the CDR3 is TGTGCCAGCAGCACCCCGCCCTACAATGAGCAGTTCTTC. Protein sequence: CASSTPPYNEQFF.

The V and J genes are TRBV28 and TRBJ1-2; no clear D. Germline V gives CDR1 MDHEN, CDR2 SYDVKM. The CDR3 runs 14 residues. V lost 5 bases to trimming and J lost 6 bases, with 16 bases between them. The CDR3 spells CASSTYSGPNGYTF. As DNA, the CDR3 is TGTGCCAGCAGTACATACAGCGGGCCGAATGGCTACACCTTC.

This chain connects TRBV7-2 to TRBJ2-1; TRBD2 matches 11 bases. The CDR3 extends over 17 amino acids. Germline trimming cut 4 bases from V and 3 bases from J; bases unmatched to any gene: 8. The germline gives CDR1 SGHTA, CDR2 FQGNSA. CDR3 DNA: TGTGCCAGCAGCTCCCCTGGTAGCGGGAGGGTCTACAATGAGCAGTTCTTC. Residues: CASSSPGSGRVYNEQFF. The full variable domain, completed using reference TRBV7-2 and TRBJ2-1, is GAGVSQSPSNKVTEKGKDVELRCDPISGHTALYWYRQSLGQGLEFLIYFQGNSAPDKSGLPSDRFSAERTGGSVSTLTIQRTQQEDSAVYLCASSSPGSGRVYNEQFFGPGTRLTVL.